A single sample is the source of the 21 T cell receptor beta chains below, sequenced in a study of a mutant IDH1 vaccine in newly diagnosed glioma. Their specific antigens are unknown. Noted time point: week 35, safety follow-up. Doses comprised 300 ug of mutant IDH1 20-mer peptide each, plus topical imiquimod. The assay was immunoSEQ multiplex PCR, and TCRdb's table has in-frame clones only and misses some. The top ten clones hold about 9.3% of a sample with approximately 30,000 clones, 60% to 80% of them seen once. Sample: PBMCs, taken from a glioma patient whose treatment included an IDH1 peptide vaccine. The receptors come from a woman in her twenties or thirties with glioma. Some clones in this sample may be carry-over from other donors' samples.

The chain couples TRBV2 to TRBJ2-7; 9 nucleotides align to TRBD1. The CDR3 extends over 15 amino acids. V was pared by 7 bases and J by 6 bases, with 13 bases of the junction left unmatched. Per germline, CDR1 SNHLY and CDR2 FYNNEI. DNA of the CDR3: TGTGCCAGCACAGGACAGGGGAAAGATTACGGCGAGCAGTACTTC. Its protein product is CASTGQGKDYGEQYF.

This rearrangement joins TRBV25-1 to TRBJ2-1, with 12 bases matching TRBD2. This CDR3 comprises 13 residues. V dropped 10 bases and J dropped 8; count of bases not matched to a gene: 6. In germline, CDR1 is MGHDK, CDR2 SYGVNS. The CDR3 DNA is TGTGCCACCGGACTAGCGGGAATCGATGAGCAGTTCTTC. Amino acid sequence: CATGLAGIDEQFF.

This chain joins TRBV5-5 and TRBJ1-1; D is uncertain. V dropped 0 bases and J dropped 0 bases, with 6 bases sitting between them. The germline gives CDR1 SGHKS, CDR2 YYEKEE (reference sequence). The CDR3 covers 14 residues. The chain's CDR3 is CASSLAVMNTEAFF. As DNA, the CDR3 is TGTGCCAGCAGCTTGGCGGTCATGAACACTGAAGCTTTCTTT.

The sample holds one count of this clone. The V and J genes are TRBV5-4 and TRBJ2-3; possible D gene TRBD1, 8 bases. Trimming cost V 2 bases and J 8 bases, with 21 bases left between them. This CDR3 contains 16 residues. In germline, CDR1 is SGHNT, CDR2 YYREEE (reference sequence). The CDR3 DNA follows: TGTGCCAGCAGCTTAGGCGGACAGGGAGGGATAGGTACGCAGTATTTT. Translation: CASSLGGQGGIGTQYF.

The chain combines TRBV19 with TRBJ2-3; 9 bases are a match to TRBD1. Germline-derived CDR1 and CDR2 are LNHDA and SQIVND (reference sequence). With 4 bases clipped from V and 5 bases from J, the junction kept 7 bases outside the gene matches. The CDR3 runs 15 residues. This CDR3 is CASSTEGTGRDTQYF. Here the CDR3 DNA reads TGTGCCAGTAGTACTGAAGGGACAGGGAGAGATACGCAGTATTTT.

This rearrangement joins TRBV2 to TRBJ1-2; TRBD1 is a possible D gene (5 bases). From germline, CDR1 is SNHLY and CDR2 FYNNEI. Trimming took off 7 bases at V and 3 bases at J, with 21 bases between the two ends. The CDR3 runs 16 residues. CDR3 sequence reads: CASKGRDADGDYGYTF. CDR3 bases: TGTGCCAGCAAGGGCCGGGACGCAGACGGGGACTATGGCTACACCTTC.

V usage is TRBV27 and J usage is TRBJ2-1; D may correspond to TRBD1 or TRBD2 (5 bases each). Trimming removed 9 bases at V and 2 bases at J, with 20 bases between. CDR3 length: 16 amino acids. CDR1 is MNHEY, CDR2 SMNVEV, per germline (reference sequence). The CDR3 DNA reads TGTGCCAGTTCTGTTTATCTGGGGGAGCCCTACAATGAGCAGTTCTTC. Translated, it gives CASSVYLGEPYNEQFF.

The CDR3 sequence is CASSQRTSGSQGSYNEQFF. The CDR3 DNA follows: TGTGCCAGCAGCCAGCGGACTAGCGGGAGTCAGGGCTCCTACAATGAGCAGTTCTTC. The rearrangement links TRBV4-2 to TRBJ2-1; 13 bases map to TRBD2. The CDR3 runs 19 residues. Germline trimming cut 3 bases from V and 0 bases from J; bases unmatched to any gene: 8. Germline values: CDR1 LGHNA, CDR2 YNFKEQ.

The chain links TRBV30 to TRBJ2-5, with D possibly being TRBD1 or TRBD2 (5 bases each). CDR1 and CDR2 (germline): GTSNPN, SVGIG (reference sequence). This CDR3 is built from 14 residues. The V end was cut by 1 base, the J end by 4 bases, with 13 bases between. The CDR3, as DNA: TGTGCCTGGAGTGAGGGGAGTGGGGGAGAGACCCAGTACTTC. It translates to CAWSEGSGGETQYF.

The chain uses TRBV6-4 and TRBJ2-3, with no clear D. This CDR3 has 13 amino acids. V was cut by 0 bases and J by 5 bases, with 6 bases left in between. Germline CDR1 and CDR2: MRHNA and SNTAGT. CDR3 region: CASSDSLGDTQYF. DNA of the CDR3: TGTGCCAGCAGTGACTCATTGGGAGATACGCAGTATTTT.

The rearrangement joins TRBV10-1 to TRBJ2-1, with unresolved D. The CDR3 has 13 amino acids. Deletions cut 2 bases from V and 10 bases from J, with 12 bases between. Germline V gene data show CDR1 as WNHNN and CDR2 as SYGVQD (reference sequence). Written as DNA, the CDR3 is TGCGCCAGCAGTGAGGCTTTCCCTGGGGAGCAGTTCTTC. This encodes CASSEAFPGEQFF.

This sequence joins TRBV7-8 and TRBJ2-2, with D perhaps TRBD1 (5 bases). The germline V gene encodes CDR1 SGHVS and CDR2 FQNEAQ. The germline V and J ends were trimmed by 3 bases and 9 bases, with 11 bases remaining between them. The CDR3 covers 13 residues. The CDR3 bases are TGTGCCAGCAGCTTGGCTCAGGGCAGGGAGCTGTTTTTT. Its protein is CASSLAQGRELFF.

The chain has TRBV27 and TRBJ2-7; 10 bases agree with TRBD2. J was trimmed by 2 bases and V by 8 bases; bases with no gene match: 9. The CDR3 runs 15 residues. Germline lookup yields CDR1 MNHEY and CDR2 SMNVEV (reference sequence). CDR3 loop: CASWPRTSGPYEQYF. The CDR3 DNA sequence: TGTGCCAGCTGGCCAAGGACTAGCGGACCCTACGAGCAGTACTTC.

The chain joins TRBV2 to TRBJ1-2, with TRBD1 matching 10 bases. The CDR3 sequence is 13 residues long. V shed 6 bases and J 8 bases; nucleotides not matched to a gene: 6. The germline V gene encodes CDR1 SNHLY and CDR2 FYNNEI. The CDR3 spells CASRDRGLGGYTF. The CDR3 coding sequence is TGTGCCAGCAGAGACAGGGGGCTGGGAGGCTACACCTTC.

J is TRBJ2-7 and V is TRBV4-2; 7 positions agree with TRBD1. From germline, CDR1 is LGHNA and CDR2 YNFKEQ. The CDR3 consists of 13 residues. The V gene end was trimmed by 5 bases and the J gene end by 3 bases; junction bases not matched to a gene: 4. CDR3 protein: CASSTQGLYEQYF. The CDR3, as DNA: TGTGCCAGCAGCACACAGGGGCTCTACGAGCAGTACTTC.

A few counts support this clone. The chain combines TRBV6-1 with TRBJ1-5, with 7 bases identical to TRBD1. From germline, CDR1 is MNHNS and CDR2 SASEGT. This CDR3 is 14 amino acids long. J gave up 4 bases and V 6 bases, and 6 bases lay outside the gene matches. CDR3 nucleotides: TGTGCCAGCAGCTTCCCGACAGGGAATCAGCCCCAGCATTTT. It codes for CASSFPTGNQPQHF.

In this sample, this clone turned up once. The DNA for the CDR3 is TGTGCCAGCAGCTTGGATGGCGTCAAGCAGAGGACCCAGTACTTC. It translates to CASSLDGVKQRTQYF. The chain carries TRBV5-6 and TRBJ2-5; D unresolved. V lost 0 bases to trimming and J lost 7 bases, with 16 bases between them. The CDR3 is made up of 15 amino acids. Germline CDR1 and CDR2: SGHDT and YYEEEE.

The J gene is TRBJ1-2, the V gene TRBV28; a weak D match, TRBD1 (5 bases). This CDR3 contains 12 residues. Germline assignment: CDR1 MDHEN and CDR2 SYDVKM. Trimming removed 3 bases from V and 8 bases from J, with 10 bases in between. CDR3 nucleotide sequence: TGTGCCAGCAGTTTCCCGGGACGCGGCTACACCTTC. Translating it yields CASSFPGRGYTF.

The chain couples TRBV5-4 to TRBJ1-1; possible D gene TRBD1, 6 bases. V lost 4 bases and J lost 0, with 10 bases in between. Germline-derived CDR1 and CDR2 are SGHNT and YYREEE (reference sequence). This CDR3 region has 14 residues. CDR3 nucleotide sequence: TGTGCCAGCAGCATCGACAGGCTGAACACTGAAGCTTTCTTT. Its protein product is CASSIDRLNTEAFF.

The rearrangement links TRBV7-9 to TRBJ1-4; D is undetermined. Per germline, CDR1 SEHNR and CDR2 FQNEAQ (reference sequence). The CDR3 totals 16 residues. V was cut by 5 bases and J by 0 bases, with 13 bases left in between. This chain's CDR3 is CASSPAGLATNEKLFF. The CDR3 DNA follows: TGTGCCAGCAGCCCCGCGGGTCTGGCAACTAATGAAAAACTGTTTTTT.

This chain connects TRBV28 to TRBJ1-5; TRBD1 aligns across 9 bases. The CDR3 consists of 13 residues. The V gene's germline CDR1 is MDHEN and CDR2 SYDVKM. V shed 10 bases, J shed 8 bases, and the junction held 9 bases outside the gene matches. CDR3 nucleotides: TGTGCCACCCAGGGACAGGGAGGGAAGCCCCAGCATTTT. Translating gives CATQGQGGKPQHF.